The 27 T cell receptor beta chains below were found in one sample sequenced in a study of CD8 T cells in Susac syndrome. The authors reverse transcribed roughly 0.5 to 1 ug RNA with random hexamers. From the immunoSEQ multiplex PCR reads, TCRdb called clonotypes with MiXCR, one entry per CDR3 protein. The sample has 71,000 or so distinct CDR3 sequences, 95% to 96% seen once. What was sequenced was CD4+ T cells from PBMCs. The receptors here all came from a human donor with multiple sclerosis.

V and J are TRBV13 and TRBJ2-7; TRBD2 is a possible D gene (5 bases). V lost 0 bases and J 6 bases, leaving 18 bases between the germline ends. The CDR3 has 16 amino acids. Germline V gives CDR1 PRHDT, CDR2 FYEKMQ (reference sequence). CDR3 DNA sequence: TGTGCCAGCAGCTTAGGGGTCGGACGGGCGGCGGGCGAGCAGTACTTC. This gives the protein CASSLGVGRAAGEQYF.

The CDR3 protein is CASSDRSSNEKLFF. The DNA of the CDR3 is TGTGCCAGCAGTGACAGATCCTCAAATGAAAAACTGTTTTTT. J is TRBJ1-4 and V is TRBV12-3 or TRBV12-4; possibly TRBD1 for D (5 bases). Trimming removed 5 bases from V and 5 bases from J, with 12 bases in between. CDR3 length: 14 amino acids.

The CDR3 is CSVPGVSYTF. Written as DNA, the CDR3 is TGCAGCGTTCCGGGGGTCAGCTACACCTTC. The rearrangement joins TRBV29-1 to TRBJ1-2; a possible D gene is TRBD1 (5 bases). V lost 5 bases, J lost 9 bases, and 10 bases lay in between. The CDR3 extends over 10 amino acids. Germline V gene data show CDR1 as SQVTM and CDR2 as ANQGSEA.

The CDR3 DNA reads as TGTGCCAGCACCCCTGTTTGGCGGGGGGGCGACGGGGAGCTGTTTTTT. Its protein is CASTPVWRGGDGELFF. The J gene is TRBJ2-2, the V gene TRBV12-3 or TRBV12-4; 9 positions agree with TRBD2. The CDR3 length is 16 residues. V was pared by 7 bases and J by 7 bases, with 13 bases of the junction left unmatched.

This clonotype was detected only a few times. The chain combines TRBV4-1 with TRBJ2-7, with D possibly being TRBD1 or TRBD2 (6 bases each). The germline V gene encodes CDR1 MGHRA and CDR2 YSYEKL. The germline V and J ends were trimmed by 0 bases and 3 bases, with 12 bases remaining between them. The CDR3 length is 15 residues. CDR3 in DNA: TGCGCCAGCAGCCAAGATAGCGGACAGTTCTACGAGCAGTACTTC. Its protein is CASSQDSGQFYEQYF.

This chain joins TRBV11-2 and TRBJ2-7, with 9 bases matching TRBD2. The V and J ends lost 3 bases and 0 bases, in that order; junction bases with no gene match: 6. The V gene's germline CDR1 is SGHAT and CDR2 FQNNGV. The CDR3 loop spans 16 amino acids. As DNA, the CDR3 is TGTGCCAGCAGCTTCACAACTAGCGGGTCCTCCTACGAGCAGTACTTC. Translating gives CASSFTTSGSSYEQYF.

V gene TRBV7-2 combines with J gene TRBJ2-5, with 10 bases matching TRBD2. J was trimmed by 7 bases and V by 0 bases; bases with no gene match: 14. The CDR3 has 18 amino acids. Germline V gene sequence: CDR1 SGHTA, CDR2 FQGNSA. The CDR3 region is CASSLAWLAGAPLATQYF. The DNA of the CDR3 is TGTGCCAGCAGCTTAGCGTGGCTAGCGGGGGCCCCACTCGCGACCCAGTACTTC.

This chain connects TRBV29-1 to TRBJ1-3; D remains unclear. CDR1 is SQVTM, CDR2 ANQGSEA, per germline. V lost 7 bases, J lost 2 bases, and 9 bases lay in between. The CDR3 totals 12 residues. The CDR3 here is CSASGPGNTIYF. DNA of the CDR3: TGCAGCGCCTCGGGCCCTGGAAACACCATATATTTT. The variable domain in full, completed from reference TRBV29-1 and TRBJ1-3, reads SAVISQKPSRDICQRGTSLTIQCQVDSQVTMMFWYRQQPGQSLTLIATANQGSEATYESGFVIDKFPISRPNLTFSTLTVSNMSPEDSSIYLCSASGPGNTIYFGEGSWLTVV.

V is TRBV27 and J is TRBJ2-7; D may match TRBD1 or TRBD2 (5 bases each). Germline V gives CDR1 MNHEY, CDR2 SMNVEV (reference sequence). CDR3 length: 16 amino acids. V was shortened by 4 bases and J by 0 bases, with 16 bases between the two germline ends. The CDR3 is CASSSGTGRGSYEQYF. CDR3 DNA sequence: TGTGCCAGCAGTTCAGGGACGGGCAGAGGCTCCTACGAGCAGTACTTC.

The chain joins TRBV30 to TRBJ2-3, with D maybe TRBD2 (6 bases). This CDR3 is 14 amino acids long. CDR1 and CDR2 (germline): GTSNPN, SVGIG (reference sequence). Trimming removed 5 bases at V and 2 bases at J, with 14 bases between. DNA of the CDR3: TGTGCCTGGGCGGGGTACGGCCACACAGATACGCAGTATTTT. Translation gives CAWAGYGHTDTQYF.

V usage is TRBV11-3 and J usage is TRBJ2-1; 7 bases line up with TRBD2. Germline V lookup: CDR1 SGHNT, CDR2 YENEEA. The CDR3 is made up of 14 amino acids. V shed 5 bases, J shed 8 bases, and the junction held 9 bases outside the gene matches. CDR3 DNA: TGTGCCAGCAGCCCTCGGCGTGGGAGGGATGAGCAGTTCTTC. It specifies CASSPRRGRDEQFF.

The CDR3 sequence is CASSQGTSGDADTQYF. DNA of the CDR3: TGTGCCAGCAGCCAGGGAACTAGCGGTGACGCAGATACGCAGTATTTT. The chain has TRBV3-1 and TRBJ2-3; 8 nucleotides align to TRBD2. Germline lookup yields CDR1 LGHDT and CDR2 YNNKEL (reference sequence). The J segment lost 4 bases and the V segment lost 3 bases, leaving 9 bases of the junction unmatched. The CDR3 is 16 amino acids.

CDR3 sequence: CASGRQDLYGYTF. CDR3 bases: TGTGCCAGCGGTAGACAGGACCTTTATGGCTACACCTTC. V and J are TRBV28 and TRBJ1-2; tentatively, D is TRBD1 (6 bases). The V and J ends lost 8 bases and 5 bases respectively, with 15 bases between them. Germline CDR1 reads MDHEN; CDR2 reads SYDVKM. The CDR3 extends over 13 amino acids.

The V call is TRBV21-1, the J call TRBJ2-5. TRBV21-1 is shown as a pseudogene. This CDR3 has 14 residues. This chain's CDR3 is CASSTDRDQETQYF. Written as DNA, the CDR3 is TGTGCCAGCAGCACTGACAGGGACCAAGAGACCCAGTACTTC.

This chain connects TRBV30 to TRBJ2-7; D may be TRBD2 (5 bases). CDR3 length: 14 residues. V was cut by 4 bases and J by 3 bases, with 16 bases left in between. CDR1 and CDR2 (germline): GTSNPN, SVGIG (reference sequence). CDR3 region: CAWTGPGGGYEQYF. The CDR3 DNA is TGTGCCTGGACCGGCCCTGGCGGAGGCTACGAGCAGTACTTC.

V usage is TRBV3-1 and J usage is TRBJ2-1, with D perhaps TRBD1 or TRBD2 (5 bases each). The CDR3 covers 11 residues. Germline CDR1 reads LGHDT; CDR2 reads YNNKEL (reference sequence). With 0 bases removed from V and 14 bases from J, the gap between germline ends came to 8 bases. The CDR3 coding sequence is TGTGCCAGCAGCCAAGAGGGGGTGGAGTTCTTC. This translates into CASSQEGVEFF.

The chain is built from TRBV2 and TRBJ2-1; 11 nucleotides align to TRBD2. The CDR3 is made up of 14 amino acids. Germline values: CDR1 SNHLY, CDR2 FYNNEI. V trimming: 7 bases; J trimming: 7 bases; junction bases outside the gene matches: 6. This CDR3 reads CASKLRTSGNEQFF. The CDR3 nucleotides are TGTGCCAGCAAACTTAGGACTAGCGGGAATGAGCAGTTCTTC.

The rearrangement joins TRBV12-3 or TRBV12-4 to TRBJ2-5; D is perhaps TRBD1 (7 bases). The CDR3 sequence is 14 residues long. The V and J ends lost 8 bases and 5 bases respectively, with 18 bases between them. DNA for the CDR3: TGTGCCAGCTCCCCAGGGGGGATTAGGGAGACCCAGTACTTC. Translation: CASSPGGIRETQYF.

This clonotype was seen only once. The chain uses TRBV27 and TRBJ2-5; 8 bases match TRBD1. Trimming removed 5 bases from V and 3 bases from J; junction bases left unmatched: 5. Germline loops: CDR1 MNHEY, CDR2 SMNVEV (reference sequence). This CDR3 comprises 14 residues. The CDR3 DNA reads as TGTGCCAGCAGTCCCTGGACAGGGAAAGAGACCCAGTACTTC. Its protein product is CASSPWTGKETQYF.

The chain couples TRBV9 to TRBJ1-6; D unclear. This CDR3 has 15 residues. Trimming removed 2 bases at V and 4 bases at J, with 10 bases between. Per germline, CDR1 SGDLS and CDR2 YYNGEE. CDR3 in DNA: TGTGCCAGCAGCGTTCGCGCGGGGTATAATTCACCCCTCCACTTT. Amino acids: CASSVRAGYNSPLHF.

The chain employs TRBV20-1 and TRBJ2-5; D remains ambiguous. V shed 6 bases and J shed 2 bases, with 10 bases lying between them. The CDR3 length is 12 residues. Germline CDR1 and CDR2: DFQATT and SNEGSKA (reference sequence). The CDR3, as DNA: TGCAGTGCCGATGGAGTTCAAGAGACCCAGTACTTC. This sequence encodes CSADGVQETQYF.

This chain links TRBV29-1 with TRBJ2-7, with D perhaps TRBD1 (6 bases). Trimming shortened V by 4 bases and J by 4 bases, and 20 bases separated the two germline ends. CDR1 is SQVTM, CDR2 ANQGSEA, per germline. The CDR3 consists of 15 residues. This chain's CDR3 is CSVGRDTRPFYEQYF. The CDR3 DNA sequence: TGCAGCGTTGGTCGGGACACCCGTCCCTTTTACGAGCAGTACTTC.

This clonotype was recorded once. The V call is TRBV7-3, the J call TRBJ2-1; D not certain. Germline CDR1 SGHTA, CDR2 FQGTGA. This CDR3 region has 13 residues. Trimming cost V 2 bases and J 6 bases, with 8 bases left between them. The DNA for the CDR3 is TGTGCCAGCAGCTTAGTGGGGATCAATGAGCAGTTCTTC. Amino acid sequence: CASSLVGINEQFF.

This clonotype was recorded a few times. The rearrangement links TRBV24-1 to TRBJ2-1; 10 nucleotides align to TRBD2. V dropped 4 bases and J dropped 0; count of bases not matched to a gene: 5. Looked up from germline, CDR1 is KGHDR and CDR2 is SFDVKD. This CDR3 contains 17 residues. The CDR3 DNA sequence: TGTGCCACCAGTGACCAGAGGACTAGCGGCTCCTACAATGAGCAGTTCTTC. This codes for CATSDQRTSGSYNEQFF.

J is TRBJ2-5 and V is TRBV19; D possibly matches TRBD1 or TRBD2 (5 bases each). The CDR3 is 13 residues long. CDR1 is LNHDA and CDR2 is SQIVND in the germline V gene (reference sequence). V lost 4 bases and J 5 bases, leaving 11 bases between the germline ends. CDR3 coding DNA: TGTGCCAGTAGTACAGGGCGCGGGGAGACCCAGTACTTC. It translates to CASSTGRGETQYF.

The V and J genes are TRBV29-1 and TRBJ2-5; D gene unclear. Germline CDR1 reads SQVTM; CDR2 reads ANQGSEA. V lost 7 bases and J lost 3, with 15 bases in between. The CDR3 has 13 residues. CDR3 in amino acids: CSATLGGEETQYF. CDR3 sequence (DNA): TGCAGCGCCACCCTGGGTGGGGAAGAGACCCAGTACTTC.

The gene calls are TRBV29-1 and TRBJ1-3; unclear D gene. The V end lost 4 bases, the J end lost 0 bases, and 10 bases lay between the germline ends. This CDR3 region has 14 residues. CDR1 SQVTM and CDR2 ANQGSEA come from the germline V gene. DNA of the CDR3: TGCAGCGTTGCCCCCAATAGCTCTGGAAACACCATATATTTT. Translated, it gives CSVAPNSSGNTIYF.